One T cell receptor beta chain is described in this entry. Its target is unknown. The data were taken from a study of T cell responses to AZD1222 COVID-19 vaccine. TCRdb's table, derived via immunoSEQ multiplex PCR, lists solely in-frame clones and lacks some. The table includes 90,000 to 130,000 clones, nearly 90% detected once. General study findings and limits: Spike-wide vaccine-associated CD4 TCRs dominated at 160-218 and 743-854. Close to half of all spike-specific TCRs reportedly target regions of the variants that are unmutated.

The source was peripheral blood, collected on day 0 of AZD1222 vaccination. This receptor was identified in an adult in good health.

CDR3 DNA: TGTGCCAGCAGCTTATCAGGGTTGGGGAGATCTGAAAAACTGTTTTTT. This encodes CASSLSGLGRSEKLFF. This rearrangement joins TRBV7-2 to TRBJ1-4; tentative D call: TRBD1 (5 bases). Looked up from germline, CDR1 is SGHTA and CDR2 is FQGNSA. This CDR3 comprises 16 residues. Trimming stripped 2 bases from V and 7 bases from J, with 17 bases between.